The 25 T cell receptor beta chains listed next were all sequenced from one sample in a study of cytomegalovirus exposure and HLA in healthy donors (dated by TCRdb to the late 2010s). The library was produced with the immunoSEQ multiplex PCR assay. Imported from immuneACCESS, the table was reduced by TCRdb to in-frame sequences with V and J called. These copies leave out some clones; in studies compared against another copy, an unresolved V gene accounts for under half, and the cause of the remainder is not known. This sample lists about 120,000 clones; 85% to 90% were detected once. The ten largest clones represent 0.95% to 1.5% of the sample. Sequenced: PBMCs. The receptors come from a woman aged 18 to 35 in good health and CMV-seronegative.

On this clone itself: The same CDR3 can be traced to other DNA sequences in this sample. The chain employs TRBV25-1 and TRBJ2-7; 8 bases line up with TRBD1. The ends lost 4 bases at V and 3 bases at J; junction bases unmatched: 5. The CDR3 contains 14 residues. Germline V CDR1 and CDR2: MGHDK, SYGVNS. DNA of the CDR3: TGTGCCAGCAGTGGAATTGACAGGGGCTACGAGCAGTACTTC. Protein: CASSGIDRGYEQYF.

V usage is TRBV9 and J usage is TRBJ2-7; 14 nucleotides match TRBD2. Trimming took 2 bases from V and 4 from J; bases not matched to a gene: 2. Germline CDR1 and CDR2: SGDLS and YYNGEE. This CDR3 contains 15 residues. The chain's CDR3 is CASSVGTSGGYEQYF. The CDR3 DNA is TGTGCCAGCAGCGTCGGGACTAGCGGGGGATACGAGCAGTACTTC. The complete variable domain, with remaining parts taken from reference TRBV9 and TRBJ2-7, reads DSGVTQTPKHLITATGQRVTLRCSPRSGDLSVYWYQQSLDQGLQFLIQYYNGEERAKGNILERFSAQQFPDLHSELNLSSLELGDSALYFCASSVGTSGGYEQYFGPGTRLTVT.

CDR3 residues: CASSSRGRWAYTDTQYF. The CDR3 region has the DNA TGTGCCAGCAGTTCCCGTGGGCGCTGGGCATACACAGATACGCAGTATTTT. The chain employs TRBV27 and TRBJ2-3; unclear D gene. V lost 4 bases, J lost 2 bases, and 19 bases lay in between. This CDR3 comprises 17 residues. Germline V gene data show CDR1 as MNHEY and CDR2 as SMNVEV (reference sequence).

The gene calls are TRBV7-9 and TRBJ2-1, with D uncertain. V was shortened by 5 bases and J by 4 bases, with 6 bases between the two germline ends. The CDR3 covers 12 residues. CDR1 is SEHNR and CDR2 is FQNEAQ in the germline V gene (reference sequence). The chain's CDR3 is CASSILYNEQFF. The DNA of the CDR3 is TGTGCCAGCAGCATCCTGTACAATGAGCAGTTCTTC.

The chain employs TRBV19 and TRBJ2-1; TRBD2 matches at 7 bases. CDR3 length: 15 amino acids. Looked up from germline, CDR1 is LNHDA and CDR2 is SQIVND (reference sequence). With V trimmed by 8 bases and J by 9 bases, 16 bases remained unmatched. The chain's CDR3 is CASGGVRGGPPEQFF. CDR3 nucleotides: TGTGCCAGTGGGGGGGTACGAGGTGGGCCCCCTGAGCAGTTCTTC.

The rearrangement links TRBV4-1 to TRBJ2-3, with TRBD2 as a possible D gene (5 bases). The CDR3 totals 16 residues. V was shortened by 1 base and J by 3 bases, with 14 bases between the two germline ends. Germline values: CDR1 MGHRA, CDR2 YSYEKL. The CDR3 loop reads CASSQGWLAQTDTQYF. The CDR3 nucleotides are TGCGCCAGCAGCCAAGGTTGGCTAGCTCAGACAGATACGCAGTATTTT.

The genes are TRBV5-6 and TRBJ1-2; D ambiguous. CDR1 and CDR2 (germline): SGHDT, YYEEEE. The CDR3 contains 14 residues. The V and J ends lost 4 bases and 0 bases respectively, with 10 bases between them. Here the CDR3 DNA reads TGTGCCAGCAGCGAGTCCTTAGCTAACTATGGCTACACCTTC. Its protein is CASSESLANYGYTF.

The chain has TRBV5-6 and TRBJ2-5, with D maybe TRBD1 (6 bases). The germline V gene encodes CDR1 SGHDT and CDR2 YYEEEE. V shed 0 bases and J shed 0 bases, with 9 bases lying between them. The CDR3 has 15 amino acids. The CDR3 nucleotides are TGTGCCAGCAGCTTGGGGCAGGGGTACCAAGAGACCCAGTACTTC. Protein: CASSLGQGYQETQYF.

This chain uses TRBV5-1 with TRBJ2-3, with D tentatively TRBD2 (6 bases). The CDR3 is made up of 15 amino acids. V was clipped by 6 bases and J by 1 base, with 15 bases between them. Germline V gives CDR1 SGHRS, CDR2 YFSETQ. This chain's CDR3 is CASTQPQRGTDTQYF. CDR3 DNA sequence: TGCGCCAGCACTCAGCCCCAGCGGGGCACAGATACGCAGTATTTT.

The CDR3 reads CASSQDQDSTYGYTF. CDR3 nucleotide sequence: TGCGCCAGCAGCCAAGATCAAGACAGTACCTATGGCTACACCTTC. The chain recombines TRBV4-1 with TRBJ1-2; D might be TRBD1 (5 bases). This CDR3 comprises 15 residues. V was pared by 0 bases and J by 4 bases, with 12 bases between. CDR1 is MGHRA and CDR2 is YSYEKL in the germline V gene.

The genes are TRBV7-3 and TRBJ2-3, with TRBD1 matching over 9 bases. The germline V gene encodes CDR1 SGHTA and CDR2 FQGTGA. The CDR3 loop spans 17 amino acids. The J segment lost 0 bases and the V segment lost 4 bases, leaving 8 bases of the junction unmatched. The CDR3 DNA reads as TGTGCCAGCAGCTACCATTCGACAGGGGGGAGCACAGATACGCAGTATTTT. Its protein product is CASSYHSTGGSTDTQYF.

This rearrangement joins TRBV6-5 to TRBJ2-7; unclear D gene. The CDR3 runs 12 residues. Between the trimmed V and J ends, which lost 6 bases and 4 bases, there was a span of 10 bases. Germline V gene data show CDR1 as MNHEY and CDR2 as SVGAGI. The CDR3 reads CASSNSRYEQYF. As DNA, the CDR3 is TGTGCCAGCAGCAACTCTAGGTACGAGCAGTACTTC.

The genes are TRBV5-1 and TRBJ2-7, with 9 bases matching TRBD1. V lost 7 bases, J lost 4 bases, and 3 bases stayed unmatched. The germline V gene encodes CDR1 SGHRS and CDR2 YFSETQ. The CDR3 has 12 amino acids. The CDR3 bases are TGCGCCAGCGGGACAGGGATTTACGAGCAGTACTTC. Protein product: CASGTGIYEQYF.

The chain employs TRBV7-2 and TRBJ2-2; D remains unclear. This CDR3 region has 15 residues. V was shortened by 5 bases and J by 4 bases, with 14 bases between the two germline ends. Germline CDR1 reads SGHTA; CDR2 reads FQGNSA. CDR3 nucleotide sequence: TGTGCCAGCAGCCAATTAAATCGAGGCACCGGGGAGCTGTTTTTT. Protein: CASSQLNRGTGELFF. The complete variable domain, with remaining parts taken from reference TRBV7-2 and TRBJ2-2, reads GAGVSQSPSNKVTEKGKDVELRCDPISGHTALYWYRQSLGQGLEFLIYFQGNSAPDKSGLPSDRFSAERTGGSVSTLTIQRTQQEDSAVYLCASSQLNRGTGELFFGEGSRLTVL.

The V gene is TRBV29-1, the J gene TRBJ1-6; 7 nucleotides agree with TRBD1. This CDR3 contains 12 residues. Unmatched junction bases numbered 5, after V lost 6 bases and J lost 9 bases. Germline V gene data show CDR1 as SQVTM and CDR2 as ANQGSEA. As DNA, the CDR3 is TGCAGCGTCGAGGGGACAGCTTCACCCCTCCACTTT. Amino acid sequence: CSVEGTASPLHF.

This chain joins TRBV6-1 and TRBJ1-1, with 8 bases identical to TRBD1. Per the germline V gene, CDR1 is MNHNS and CDR2 is SASEGT. V dropped 6 bases and J dropped 5; count of bases not matched to a gene: 11. The CDR3 consists of 15 residues. The CDR3 sequence is CASRRKQGEGTEAFF. CDR3 in DNA: TGTGCCAGCAGGAGGAAACAGGGGGAGGGTACTGAAGCTTTCTTT.

This clone showed up just once. The same CDR3 can be traced to other DNA sequences in this sample. This sequence joins TRBV9 and TRBJ1-1; maybe TRBD1 (6 bases). Germline CDR1 reads SGDLS; CDR2 reads YYNGEE. This CDR3 spans 14 amino acids. V lost 0 bases and J 4 bases, leaving 10 bases between the germline ends. The CDR3 bases are TGTGCCAGCAGCGTAGGGCAGGGGTTCACTGAAGCTTTCTTT. Its translation: CASSVGQGFTEAFF.

CDR3 amino acids: CAISETRGSAEAFF. The CDR3 bases are TGTGCCATCAGTGAGACTAGAGGTTCGGCTGAAGCTTTCTTT. J is TRBJ1-1 and V is TRBV10-3; D call uncertain. V dropped 2 bases and J dropped 6 bases, with 13 bases sitting between them. Germline lookup yields CDR1 ENHRY and CDR2 SYGVKD. This CDR3 comprises 14 residues.

The chain has TRBV5-1 and TRBJ2-5; D gene uncertain. Trimming took 0 bases from V and 0 from J, leaving 6 bases between them. This CDR3 region has 14 residues. Per germline, CDR1 SGHRS and CDR2 YFSETQ. This CDR3 reads CASSLVSYQETQYF. In DNA form, the CDR3 reads TGCGCCAGCAGCTTGGTCTCGTACCAAGAGACCCAGTACTTC.

This clone occurred once. This chain links TRBV19 with TRBJ1-5; 9 bases align to TRBD1. From germline, CDR1 is LNHDA and CDR2 SQIVND (reference sequence). The length of the CDR3 is 15 residues. Trimming took 7 bases from V and 7 from J; bases not matched to a gene: 11. In DNA form, the CDR3 reads TGTGCCAGTACTTCGACCGGGACAGGGTGGCAGCCCCAGCATTTT. Protein product: CASTSTGTGWQPQHF.

This chain joins TRBV10-3 and TRBJ1-3; 9 bases map to TRBD1. The CDR3 consists of 19 residues. CDR1 ENHRY and CDR2 SYGVKD come from the germline V gene. V dropped 6 bases and J dropped 1; count of bases not matched to a gene: 16. CDR3 in DNA: TGTGCCATCAGGAGGGGACAGGGTGATACGTCTGGGTCTGGAAACACCATATATTTT. It encodes CAIRRGQGDTSGSGNTIYF.

V is TRBV7-9 and J is TRBJ1-4; 10 bases align to TRBD1. CDR3 length: 14 amino acids. CDR1 SEHNR and CDR2 FQNEAQ come from the germline V gene (reference sequence). Trimming cost V 4 bases and J 6 bases; bases outside gene matches: 2. CDR3 region: CASSSGTGDEKLFF. CDR3 sequence (DNA): TGTGCCAGCAGCTCCGGGACAGGGGATGAAAAACTGTTTTTT. Combining the CDR3 with reference TRBV7-9 and TRBJ1-4 gives the whole variable domain DTGVSQNPRHKITKRGQNVTFRCDPISEHNRLYWYRQTLGQGPEFLTYFQNEAQLEKSRLLSDRFSAERPKGSFSTLEIQRTEQGDSAMYLCASSSGTGDEKLFFGSGTQLSVL.

This clone was seen a handful of times. This chain joins TRBV18 and TRBJ1-6; no clear D. Germline V gene sequence: CDR1 KGHSH, CDR2 LQKENI. CDR3 length: 13 amino acids. Trimming took 1 base from V and 6 from J, leaving 4 bases between them. CDR3 DNA: TGTGCCAGCTCACCACTCAGTAATTCACCCCTCCACTTT. It encodes CASSPLSNSPLHF.

The rearrangement uses TRBV21-1 and TRBJ2-2; TRBD1, the table's D call, was not compared with the DNA. TRBV21-1 corresponds to a pseudogene. This CDR3 comprises 18 residues. CDR3 protein: CASSKGGQGAGATGELFF. The CDR3 coding sequence is TGTGCCAGCAGCAAAGGAGGACAGGGGGCGGGGGCCACCGGGGAGCTGTTTTTT.

The chain recombines TRBV7-6 with TRBJ2-5, with 12 bases identical to TRBD2. V gave up 1 base and J gave up 2 bases; unmatched junction bases: 2. CDR3 size: 16 residues. Germline V gene sequence: CDR1 SGHVS, CDR2 FNYEAQ. DNA for the CDR3: TGTGCCAGCAGCTTAGGACTAGCGGGGGCACAAGAGACCCAGTACTTC. Translation: CASSLGLAGAQETQYF.